Below are 23 T cell receptor beta chains sequenced from a single sample in a study of Ad26.COV2.S vaccination and SARS-CoV-2 variants. Treatment defined: about 20 received Ad26.COV2.S at low or high dose, single or two shots; several received placebo; per-sample allocation not given. Specimens were obtained on day 63 following the first vaccine or placebo injection. Assay: immunoSEQ multiplex PCR; the TCRdb copy retains only in-frame clones and omits some. The sample holds about 350,000 clones, 80% to 90% seen once. Sequencing was performed on peripheral blood, taken in a trial of Ad26.COV2.S vaccine versus placebo. All receptors come from a person aged 18-60 years who received the Ad26.COV2.S COVID-19 vaccine or a placebo.

The genes are TRBV5-6 and TRBJ2-7, with unresolved D. Germline V gene data show CDR1 as SGHDT and CDR2 as YYEEEE. The CDR3 runs 11 residues. V dropped 0 bases and J dropped 5 bases, with 3 bases sitting between them. The CDR3 region is CASSLDHEQYF. In DNA form, the CDR3 reads TGTGCCAGCAGCTTGGACCACGAGCAGTACTTC.

The chain couples TRBV15 to TRBJ2-7; the match to TRBD2 covers 8 bases. This CDR3 is 16 amino acids long. CDR1 and CDR2 (germline): LNHNV, YYDKDF (reference sequence). V trimming: 3 bases; J trimming: 2 bases; junction bases outside the gene matches: 9. CDR3 sequence: CATSSPGTSVPYEQYF. The CDR3 DNA follows: TGTGCCACCAGCAGCCCCGGGACTAGTGTTCCCTACGAGCAGTACTTC.

The genes are TRBV5-1 and TRBJ2-5, with 8 bases that match TRBD1. The CDR3 consists of 16 residues. Germline V gives CDR1 SGHRS, CDR2 YFSETQ. V trimming: 3 bases; J trimming: 3 bases; junction bases outside the gene matches: 10. The DNA for the CDR3 is TGCGCCAGCAGCTGGGCACCCGGACAGGGTGAAGAGACCCAGTACTTC. Its translation is CASSWAPGQGEETQYF.

J is TRBJ2-2 and V is TRBV9, with D tentatively TRBD2 (6 bases). Germline V gene lookup returns CDR1 SGDLS and CDR2 YYNGEE. Trimming took off 5 bases at V and 0 bases at J, with 11 bases between the two ends. The CDR3 is 15 amino acids. Here the CDR3 reads CASSGTDPNTGELFF. The CDR3 bases are TGTGCCAGCAGTGGGACTGACCCGAACACCGGGGAGCTGTTTTTT.

The chain joins TRBV19 to TRBJ1-6, with D possibly matching TRBD1 (5 bases). Germline V gene lookup returns CDR1 LNHDA and CDR2 SQIVND (reference sequence). This CDR3 region has 14 residues. The V end lost 10 bases, the J end lost 12 bases, and 22 bases lay between the germline ends. In DNA form, the CDR3 reads TGTGCCACTGCTGATGGGACCGGGAGGCTACCCCTCCACTTT. Its translation is CATADGTGRLPLHF. Variable domain in full (rest from reference TRBV19 and TRBJ1-6): DGGITQSPKYLFRKEGQNVTLSCEQNLNHDAMYWYRQDPGQGLRLIYYSQIVNDFQKGDIAEGYSVSREKKESFPLTVTSAQKNPTAFYLCATADGTGRLPLHFGNGTRLTVT.

The gene calls are TRBV29-1 and TRBJ1-1; 8 bases map to TRBD1. The length of the CDR3 is 13 residues. Trimming took 7 bases from V and 1 from J; bases not matched to a gene: 5. Germline V gene lookup returns CDR1 SQVTM and CDR2 ANQGSEA. CDR3 DNA sequence: TGCAGCGCTGAGGGACAGGAGAACACTGAAGCTTTCTTT. It translates to CSAEGQENTEAFF.

This clone was recorded once. The genes are TRBV7-2 and TRBJ2-1, with 9 bases matching TRBD2. The CDR3 is 15 residues long. The V gene's germline CDR1 is SGHTA and CDR2 FQGNSA. V gave up 2 bases and J gave up 5 bases; unmatched junction bases: 4. CDR3 in DNA: TGTGCCAGCAGCTTACATAGCGGGAGTAACAATGAGCAGTTCTTC. Its protein is CASSLHSGSNNEQFF.

This clone was seen only a few times. The rearrangement uses TRBV27 and TRBJ2-2; maybe TRBD2 (6 bases). V lost 6 bases, J lost 9 bases, and 11 bases lay in between. This CDR3 comprises 12 residues. From germline, CDR1 is MNHEY and CDR2 SMNVEV (reference sequence). This CDR3 is CASRVAGRELFF. As DNA, the CDR3 is TGTGCCAGCAGGGTCGCGGGGCGGGAGCTGTTTTTT.

The chain employs TRBV24-1 and TRBJ2-5; D call uncertain. The germline V gene encodes CDR1 KGHDR and CDR2 SFDVKD. V dropped 1 base and J dropped 1 base, with 3 bases sitting between them. CDR3 length: 13 amino acids. The CDR3 reads CATSDFGQETQYF. The CDR3 DNA reads TGTGCCACCAGTGATTTTGGCCAAGAGACCCAGTACTTC.

The rearrangement uses TRBV19 and TRBJ2-1, with 8 bases matching TRBD2. The CDR3 has 17 residues. Trimming took 7 bases from V and 13 from J; bases not matched to a gene: 24. Germline CDR1 is LNHDA and CDR2 is SQIVND (reference sequence). CDR3 sequence reads: CASTAPLTAGEPHLQFF. CDR3 coding DNA: TGTGCCAGTACCGCGCCCTTAACAGCGGGAGAGCCCCACCTTCAGTTCTTC.

The gene calls are TRBV7-2 and TRBJ1-6; 8 bases are a match to TRBD1. The J segment lost 7 bases and the V segment lost 5 bases, leaving 7 bases of the junction unmatched. Germline CDR1 and CDR2: SGHTA and FQGNSA. The length of the CDR3 is 15 residues. The CDR3 sequence: CASSPGQGPNSPLHF. CDR3 DNA: TGTGCCAGCAGCCCAGGACAGGGACCAAATTCACCCCTCCACTTT.

V is TRBV11-2 and J is TRBJ1-1; D is unresolved. Trimming took 4 bases from V and 1 from J, leaving 13 bases between them. The CDR3 contains 15 residues. Germline lookup yields CDR1 SGHAT and CDR2 FQNNGV. The CDR3 is CASSSPGIPNTEAFF. The CDR3 DNA reads TGTGCCAGCAGCTCCCCCGGGATCCCGAACACTGAAGCTTTCTTT.

The chain has TRBV6-2 or TRBV6-3 and TRBJ2-7; D remains ambiguous. The CDR3 is 13 amino acids. V gave up 5 bases and J gave up 9 bases, with 17 bases separating them. Per the germline V gene, CDR1 is MNHEY and CDR2 is SVGEGT. The CDR3 reads CASSPRGALSQYF. The CDR3 region has the DNA TGTGCCAGCAGTCCACGTGGAGCCCTATCGCAGTACTTC.

The CDR3 here is CASSLPWGPRVSTIDEQFF. The CDR3 DNA reads TGTGCCAGCAGTTTACCTTGGGGACCGAGGGTTAGTACAATCGATGAGCAGTTCTTC. The gene calls are TRBV28 and TRBJ2-1; D possibly matches TRBD1 or TRBD2 (5 bases each). V was trimmed by 2 bases and J by 8 bases, leaving 28 bases between them. Germline CDR1 and CDR2: MDHEN and SYDVKM. This CDR3 contains 19 residues. The variable domain in full, with the rest retrieved from reference TRBV28 and TRBJ2-1, is DVKVTQSSRYLVKRTGEKVFLECVQDMDHENMFWYRQDPGLGLRLIYFSYDVKMKEKGDIPEGYSVSREKKERFSLILESASTNQTSMYLCASSLPWGPRVSTIDEQFFGPGTRLTVL.

V and J are TRBV5-6 and TRBJ2-1; no firm D call. Germline V gives CDR1 SGHDT, CDR2 YYEEEE. V was shortened by 4 bases and J by 12 bases, with 14 bases between the two germline ends. The CDR3 extends over 12 amino acids. CDR3 sequence: CASSQDVVGQFF. The CDR3 DNA reads TGTGCCAGCAGCCAGGACGTAGTCGGGCAGTTCTTC.

This chain joins TRBV3-1 (or the pseudogene TRBV3-2) and TRBJ2-3; TRBD2 might be the D (5 bases). In germline, CDR1 is LGHDT, CDR2 YNNKEL (reference sequence). The CDR3 is 15 amino acids. V gave up 0 bases and J gave up 6 bases, with 13 bases separating them. CDR3 region: CASSQDPGLVDTQYF. CDR3 coding DNA: TGTGCCAGCAGCCAAGATCCGGGATTGGTGGATACGCAGTATTTT.

The chain couples TRBV4-1 to TRBJ2-3; a weak D match, TRBD1 (5 bases). In germline, CDR1 is MGHRA, CDR2 YSYEKL. Trimming left V 0 bases short and J 1 base short, with 8 bases between. CDR3 length: 15 amino acids. CDR3 coding DNA: TGCGCCAGCAGCCAAGATGGGGCAGGCACAGATACGCAGTATTTT. Translating gives CASSQDGAGTDTQYF.

This sequence joins TRBV28 and TRBJ2-7; D is possibly TRBD1 or TRBD2 (6 bases each). This CDR3 is built from 14 residues. Trimming stripped 4 bases from V and 4 bases from J, with 14 bases between. From germline, CDR1 is MDHEN and CDR2 SYDVKM. CDR3 bases: TGTGCCAGCAGTTATGGGGGGCGCGGATACGAGCAGTACTTC. Encoded protein: CASSYGGRGYEQYF.

J is TRBJ1-1 and V is TRBV6-4, with a weak D call TRBD1 (6 bases). Per the germline V gene, CDR1 is MRHNA and CDR2 is SNTAGT. Trimming removed 3 bases from V and 1 base from J, with 9 bases in between. The CDR3 consists of 14 residues. The CDR3 region is CASSEQGWNTEAFF. As DNA, the CDR3 is TGTGCCAGCAGTGAACAGGGCTGGAACACTGAAGCTTTCTTT.

This chain links TRBV4-3 with TRBJ1-2; TRBD1 matches at 7 bases. CDR1 and CDR2 from the germline V gene are LGHNA and YSLEER. CDR3 length equals 15 residues. With 3 bases clipped from V and 6 bases from J, the junction kept 10 bases outside the gene matches. The CDR3 spells CASSHKTGTADGYTF. Here the CDR3 DNA reads TGCGCCAGCAGCCACAAAACCGGGACAGCCGATGGCTACACCTTC.

The rearrangement links TRBV19 to TRBJ1-2; no clear D. Trimming removed 7 bases from V and 5 bases from J, with 14 bases in between. CDR1 LNHDA and CDR2 SQIVND come from the germline V gene (reference sequence). This CDR3 comprises 13 residues. As DNA, the CDR3 is TGTGCCAGTACCAAAAGGGAGGAATATGGCTACACCTTC. It encodes CASTKREEYGYTF. The entire variable domain, with the rest obtained from reference TRBV19 and TRBJ1-2, is as follows: DGGITQSPKYLFRKEGQNVTLSCEQNLNHDAMYWYRQDPGQGLRLIYYSQIVNDFQKGDIAEGYSVSREKKESFPLTVTSAQKNPTAFYLCASTKREEYGYTFGSGTRLTVV.

The sample holds one count of this clone. This chain joins TRBV28 and TRBJ1-5, with TRBD1 matching over 8 bases. The ends lost 6 bases at V and 3 bases at J; junction bases unmatched: 7. The CDR3 covers 15 residues. Germline V lookup: CDR1 MDHEN, CDR2 SYDVKM. The CDR3 region has the DNA TGTGCCAGCAGCAAGACAGGGGCGGCCAATCAGCCCCAGCATTTT. Amino acid sequence: CASSKTGAANQPQHF. The variable domain in full, with the rest retrieved from reference TRBV28 and TRBJ1-5, is DVKVTQSSRYLVKRTGEKVFLECVQDMDHENMFWYRQDPGLGLRLIYFSYDVKMKEKGDIPEGYSVSREKKERFSLILESASTNQTSMYLCASSKTGAANQPQHFGDGTRLSIL.

The chain links TRBV4-3 to TRBJ2-2, with 12 positions matching TRBD2. Germline V gives CDR1 LGHNA, CDR2 YSLEER. The CDR3 has 16 residues. V shed 1 base, J shed 6 bases, and the junction held 3 bases outside the gene matches. The CDR3 is CASSQGLAGVPGELFF. The DNA for the CDR3 is TGCGCCAGCAGCCAAGGACTAGCGGGAGTGCCCGGGGAGCTGTTTTTT.